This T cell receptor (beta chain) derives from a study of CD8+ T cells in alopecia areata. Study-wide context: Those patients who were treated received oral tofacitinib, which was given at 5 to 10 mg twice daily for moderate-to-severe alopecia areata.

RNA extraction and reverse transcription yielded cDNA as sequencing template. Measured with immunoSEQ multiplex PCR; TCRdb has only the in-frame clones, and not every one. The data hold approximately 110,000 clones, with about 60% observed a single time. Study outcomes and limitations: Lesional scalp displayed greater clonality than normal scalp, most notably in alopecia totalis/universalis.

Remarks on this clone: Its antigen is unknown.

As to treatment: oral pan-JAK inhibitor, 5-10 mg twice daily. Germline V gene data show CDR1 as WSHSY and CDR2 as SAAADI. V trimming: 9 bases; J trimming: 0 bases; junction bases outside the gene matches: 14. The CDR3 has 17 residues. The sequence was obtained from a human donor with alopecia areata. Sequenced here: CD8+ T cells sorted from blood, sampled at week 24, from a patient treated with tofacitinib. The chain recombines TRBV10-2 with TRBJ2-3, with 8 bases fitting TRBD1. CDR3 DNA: TGCGCCAGTAGTAGGACAGGGCGAGGCATCAGCACAGATACGCAGTATTTT. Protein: CASSRTGRGISTDTQYF.